This record concerns one TCR beta chain sequence. What it binds is unknown. Samples had at least 6 million PBMCs isolated from them. Using a J-beta primer mix together with a sample-barcoded 5' primer, a second PCR was run for roughly 6 to 12 cycles. TCRdb ran MiXCR on the 5' RACE reads and lists one entry per CDR3 protein. The sample includes roughly 800,000 distinct CDR3 sequences, 58% of them seen just once. V lost 0 bases to trimming and J lost 0 bases, with 6 bases between them. Germline V gene sequence: CDR1 MNHEY, CDR2 SVGEGT. CDR3 length: 15 amino acids. The sample comes from a study of blood T cells in healthy people across ages. Study results and limitations: Diversity estimated from one million T cells was considered an underestimate.

The sequenced material came from blood. The chain links TRBV6-2 or TRBV6-3 to TRBJ2-1; D is uncertain. The clonotype comes from a man aged 25-45 years in good health. The CDR3 DNA sequence: TGTGCCAGCAGTTACTCCAAAAGCTCCTACAATGAGCAGTTCTTC. It encodes CASSYSKSSYNEQFF.